The 30 T cell receptor beta chains listed next were all sequenced from one sample in a study of Graves' ophthalmopathy and Graves' hyperthyroidism. Amplification from RNA transcripts yielded the TCR beta CDR3 regions. Second-round multiplex PCR followed a first-round RT-PCR using HTBI primers. TCRdb fed the multiplex PCR reads into MiXCR, producing one record per CDR3 protein. Here the sample spans over a million distinct CDR3 sequences, about two fifths being singletons. The sequenced sample was peripheral blood or thyroid tissue (not recorded which). The receptors were gathered from an adult man with Graves' hyperthyroidism.

The chain carries TRBV20-1 and TRBJ1-3; 9 nucleotides agree with TRBD1. This CDR3 region has 14 residues. The ends lost 4 bases at V and 8 bases at J; junction bases unmatched: 9. Germline CDR1 and CDR2: DFQATT and SNEGSKA (reference sequence). The chain's CDR3 is CSATTGGAEDTIYF. CDR3 nucleotides: TGCAGTGCTACCACAGGGGGCGCGGAAGACACCATATATTTT.

V usage is TRBV29-1 and J usage is TRBJ2-7, with TRBD1 identical over 7 bases. Looked up from germline, CDR1 is SQVTM and CDR2 is ANQGSEA. The CDR3 has 12 amino acids. Trimming cost V 6 bases and J 1 base; bases outside gene matches: 3. In DNA, the CDR3 is TGCAGCGTACAGACAGGGTCCTACGAGCAGTACTTC. Its translation is CSVQTGSYEQYF.

Turning to this clonotype: This may be a read error: a much more frequent sequence differs by one nucleotide. The chain joins TRBV10-3 to TRBJ1-1; D gene uncertain. There are 14 residues in the CDR3. The germline gives CDR1 ENHRY, CDR2 SYGVKD. V was shortened by 5 bases and J by 4 bases, with 14 bases between the two germline ends. The DNA for the CDR3 is TGTGCCATCAGTTCAGAAACAGATGCCACTGAAGCTTTCTTT. This sequence encodes CAISSETDATEAFF.

V and J are TRBV29-1 and TRBJ2-7, with 12 nucleotides matching TRBD2. CDR3 length: 13 amino acids. The V gene's germline CDR1 is SQVTM and CDR2 ANQGSEA. V shed 8 bases, J shed 3 bases, and the junction held 5 bases outside the gene matches. The CDR3 sequence is CSQGLAGNYEQYF. Here the CDR3 DNA reads TGCAGCCAAGGACTAGCGGGAAACTACGAGCAGTACTTC.

The V and J genes are TRBV7-3 and TRBJ2-7; weak D call: TRBD1 (6 bases). The CDR3 totals 14 residues. Trimming pared 3 bases from V and 7 bases from J, leaving 16 bases between. Germline V gives CDR1 SGHTA, CDR2 FQGTGA. The CDR3 sequence is CASSLGHSTGEQYF. Here the CDR3 DNA reads TGTGCCAGCAGCTTGGGACATAGTACGGGGGAGCAGTACTTC.

This clonotype was detected ten times or more. J is TRBJ1-1 and V is TRBV19; TRBD1 matches at 7 bases. Trimming took 7 bases from V and 4 from J; bases not matched to a gene: 9. The CDR3 extends over 14 amino acids. Germline-derived CDR1 and CDR2 are LNHDA and SQIVND (reference sequence). CDR3 nucleotide sequence: TGTGCCAGTAAAACAGGGGTCACCAGCACTGAAGCTTTCTTT. This gives the protein CASKTGVTSTEAFF.

This clonotype was seen many times. V gene TRBV10-3 combines with J gene TRBJ1-3, with 9 bases that match TRBD1. In germline, CDR1 is ENHRY, CDR2 SYGVKD. V lost 5 bases, J lost 0 bases, and 2 bases stayed unmatched. This CDR3 comprises 15 residues. This CDR3 is CAISRQGDSGNTIYF. As DNA, the CDR3 is TGTGCCATCAGTCGACAGGGGGACTCTGGAAACACCATATATTTT.

This chain connects TRBV29-1 to TRBJ2-7; D may correspond to TRBD1 or TRBD2 (6 bases each). Between the trimmed V and J ends, which lost 5 bases and 6 bases, there was a span of 14 bases. CDR1 and CDR2 from the germline V gene are SQVTM and ANQGSEA. This CDR3 region has 12 residues. CDR3 sequence: CSVFVGGSEQYF. As DNA, the CDR3 is TGCAGCGTTTTTGTCGGGGGCAGCGAGCAGTACTTC.

In this sample, this clonotype turned up many times. The rearrangement joins TRBV5-1 to TRBJ1-1, with D perhaps matching TRBD1 (5 bases). The V gene lost 1 base and the J gene lost 0 bases, with 7 bases spanning the gap. Looked up from germline, CDR1 is SGHRS and CDR2 is YFSETQ. CDR3 size: 14 residues. CDR3 bases: TGCGCCAGCAGCTTGTGGGACCTGAACACTGAAGCTTTCTTT. Its protein is CASSLWDLNTEAFF. The full variable domain, rest sourced from reference TRBV5-1 and TRBJ1-1, is KAGVTQTPRYLIKTRGQQVTLSCSPISGHRSVSWYQQTPGQGLQFLFEYFSETQRNKGNFPGRFSGRQFSNSRSEMNVSTLELGDSALYLCASSLWDLNTEAFFGQGTRLTVV.

This clonotype was seen once. The gene calls are TRBV7-2 and TRBJ2-2; no definite D call. CDR1 is SGHTA, CDR2 FQGNSA, per germline. Deletions cut 5 bases from V and 5 bases from J, with 9 bases between. The CDR3 runs 13 residues. The CDR3 protein is CASSGNPTGELFF. The CDR3 DNA sequence: TGTGCCAGCAGCGGAAATCCTACCGGGGAGCTGTTTTTT. Based on the CDR3 plus reference TRBV7-2 and TRBJ2-2, the full variable domain is GAGVSQSPSNKVTEKGKDVELRCDPISGHTALYWYRQSLGQGLEFLIYFQGNSAPDKSGLPSDRFSAERTGGSVSTLTIQRTQQEDSAVYLCASSGNPTGELFFGEGSRLTVL.

The chain has TRBV10-3 and TRBJ1-5; no definite D call. Germline-derived CDR1 and CDR2 are ENHRY and SYGVKD. Trimming removed 3 bases at V and 3 bases at J, with 12 bases between. The CDR3 sequence is 15 residues long. CDR3: CAISDSRTVNQPQHF. The CDR3 nucleotides read TGTGCCATCAGTGACTCGCGTACAGTCAATCAGCCCCAGCATTTT.

Written as DNA, the CDR3 is TGCAGTGCTAGAAAGACAGGGAGTCAGCCCCAGCATTTT. The encoded protein is CSARKTGSQPQHF. The genes are TRBV20-1 and TRBJ1-5, with 7 nucleotides matching TRBD1. The length of the CDR3 is 13 residues. Trimming took 2 bases from V and 6 from J; bases not matched to a gene: 4. Per germline, CDR1 DFQATT and CDR2 SNEGSKA (reference sequence).

Of note for this clonotype: This may be a read error, as it is one base from a much larger clone. V is TRBV7-2 and J is TRBJ1-4; D gene unclear. From germline, CDR1 is SGHTA and CDR2 FQGNSA. The V and J ends lost 4 bases and 8 bases respectively, with 11 bases between them. This CDR3 has 13 residues. CDR3 loop: CASSSVEVEKLFF. CDR3 nucleotide sequence: TGTGCCAGCAGCTCCGTGGAGGTAGAAAAACTGTTTTTT.

V usage is TRBV5-1 and J usage is TRBJ2-7, with TRBD2 as a possible D gene (6 bases). Trimming removed 4 bases at V and 5 bases at J, with 31 bases between. CDR3 size: 19 residues. The germline V gene has CDR1 SGHRS and CDR2 YFSETQ. This CDR3 is CASSGADYQTIRIYHEQYF. CDR3 nucleotide sequence: TGCGCCAGCAGCGGGGCGGACTACCAAACTATACGGATTTATCACGAGCAGTACTTC.

The chain has TRBV12-3 or TRBV12-4 and TRBJ2-5; 8 positions agree with TRBD1. V gave up 4 bases and J gave up 1 base; unmatched junction bases: 14. The CDR3 runs to 18 residues. This CDR3 reads CASSSTGGSSPLQETQYF. CDR3 coding DNA: TGTGCCAGCAGTTCTACAGGGGGAAGTTCACCCCTCCAAGAGACCCAGTACTTC.

This clonotype was picked up a small number of times. The chain couples TRBV24-1 to TRBJ1-2; 7 nucleotides align to TRBD1. This CDR3 is 14 amino acids long. Germline-derived CDR1 and CDR2 are KGHDR and SFDVKD. J lost 2 bases, V lost 4 bases, and 3 bases had no gene match. In nucleotides, the CDR3 is TGTGCCACCAGTGAAGGGACAGCCAACTATGGCTACACCTTC. It translates to CATSEGTANYGYTF.

In the case of this clonotype: A clone one base away is much larger, so this may be a read error. This chain joins TRBV7-3 and TRBJ1-6, with 8 bases identical to TRBD1. CDR1 SGHTA and CDR2 FQGTGA come from the germline V gene. J lost 7 bases, V lost 4 bases, and 3 bases had no gene match. The CDR3 is 14 amino acids. The CDR3 DNA reads TGTGCCAGCAGCTCCTGGGACAGGAATTCACCCCTCCACTTT. It translates to CASSSWDRNSPLHF.

A note on this clonotype: No conserved phenylalanine or tryptophan is present at the end of the CDR3, so a read error is the likely explanation. The limits of the CDR3 on the DNA are not certain, so only TCRdb's listed CDR3 is given. The rearrangement uses TRBV25-1 and TRBJ2-5. A total of 13 residues make up the CDR3, ends included. The germline CDR1 and CDR2 sequences are MGHDK and SYGVNS. CDR3 in amino acids: CASSEIFGYTFGS.

This clonotype was seen repeatedly, ten times or more. The chain combines TRBV10-3 with TRBJ1-4; D uncertain. The CDR3 totals 13 residues. Germline V gene lookup returns CDR1 ENHRY and CDR2 SYGVKD. Trimming removed 6 bases at V and 0 bases at J, with 5 bases between. Written as DNA, the CDR3 is TGTGCCATCAGGCGGGCAACTAATGAAAAACTGTTTTTT. As protein: CAIRRATNEKLFF.

The chain is built from TRBV7-9 and TRBJ1-1; D uncertain. V was trimmed by 6 bases and J by 8 bases, leaving 7 bases between them. CDR3 length: 10 residues. Looked up from germline, CDR1 is SEHNR and CDR2 is FQNEAQ (reference sequence). CDR3 in amino acids: CASRVGEAFF. For the CDR3, the DNA is TGTGCCAGCAGGGTTGGGGAAGCTTTCTTT.

Regarding this clonotype: A much larger clone lies one base from this, so it may be a read error. CDR3 bases: TGCAGTGCTAGGCCGGACAGGGGGCAGAAGGTCTATGGCTGCACCTTC. Translation gives CSARPDRGQKVYGCTF. V is TRBV20-1 and J is TRBJ1-2; 11 bases fit TRBD1. Germline-derived CDR1 and CDR2 are DFQATT and SNEGSKA (reference sequence). The CDR3 loop spans 16 amino acids.

This clonotype has at least ten counts. The genes are TRBV11-2 and TRBJ2-7; either TRBD1 or TRBD2 may supply D (5 bases each). CDR1 and CDR2 (germline): SGHAT, FQNNGV. The V gene lost 6 bases and the J gene lost 9 bases, with 18 bases spanning the gap. The CDR3 runs to 13 residues. DNA of the CDR3: TGTGCCAGCAGTCAAGAATACGGTGGGGGGCAGTACTTC. Protein sequence: CASSQEYGGGQYF.

The table lists this clonotype with a few counts. The chain recombines TRBV5-1 with TRBJ1-1; D gene uncertain. Germline V CDR1 and CDR2: SGHRS, YFSETQ. The CDR3 length is 14 residues. V was trimmed by 4 bases and J by 6 bases, leaving 16 bases between them. Here the CDR3 reads CASSPWVEIAEAFF. Written as DNA, the CDR3 is TGCGCCAGCAGCCCCTGGGTAGAGATCGCTGAAGCTTTCTTT.

This clonotype was observed a handful of times. J is TRBJ2-7 and V is TRBV4-3; D tentatively reads TRBD1 or TRBD2 (5 bases each). This CDR3 contains 15 residues. V lost 0 bases and J 12 bases, leaving 21 bases between the germline ends. The germline V gene encodes CDR1 LGHNA and CDR2 YSLEER. CDR3 amino acids: CASSQELGQVSERYF. CDR3 nucleotide sequence: TGCGCCAGCAGCCAAGAGTTGGGGCAGGTTAGCGAGAGGTACTTC.

This clonotype was counted at least ten times. V gene TRBV20-1 combines with J gene TRBJ1-2, with a possible D match to TRBD1 (5 bases). V was shortened by 3 bases and J by 5 bases, with 10 bases between the two germline ends. This CDR3 region has 12 residues. Germline-derived CDR1 and CDR2 are DFQATT and SNEGSKA (reference sequence). CDR3 region: CSARTRGYGYTF. The DNA for the CDR3 is TGCAGTGCTAGGACTCGGGGGTATGGCTACACCTTC.

This clonotype was seen many times. The chain employs TRBV19 and TRBJ2-5; no clear D. Deletions cut 6 bases from V and 3 bases from J, with 17 bases between. Per germline, CDR1 LNHDA and CDR2 SQIVND (reference sequence). This CDR3 is 15 amino acids long. The CDR3 sequence is CASSRSDGVKETQYF. Written as DNA, the CDR3 is TGTGCCAGTAGCCGATCGGACGGAGTAAAAGAGACCCAGTACTTC.

This chain links TRBV25-1 with TRBJ1-1; D is perhaps TRBD1 (5 bases). Germline V gives CDR1 MGHDK, CDR2 SYGVNS. The CDR3 loop spans 14 amino acids. The V and J ends lost 5 bases and 5 bases respectively, with 15 bases between them. The CDR3 nucleotides read TGTGCCAGCAGTTTAAAGGGGAAGGGTACTGAAGCTTTCTTT. Protein product: CASSLKGKGTEAFF. Looking up the rest from reference TRBV25-1 and TRBJ1-1 gives the full variable domain: EADIYQTPRYLVIGTGKKITLECSQTMGHDKMYWYQQDPGMELHLIHYSYGVNSTEKGDLSSESTVSRIRTEHFPLTLESARPSHTSQYLCASSLKGKGTEAFFGQGTRLTVV.

The rearrangement uses TRBV10-3 and TRBJ1-5; maybe TRBD1 (6 bases). Germline V CDR1 and CDR2: ENHRY, SYGVKD. The CDR3 length is 13 residues. Trimming removed 6 bases at V and 11 bases at J, with 17 bases between. The CDR3 nucleotides read TGTGCCATCAGGGCGGGGGCGAAAAATTCCCAGCATTTT. This sequence encodes CAIRAGAKNSQHF.

A word on this clonotype: Just one base apart from a much larger clone, this may be a read error. This sequence joins TRBV7-9 and TRBJ2-7; D not resolved. CDR3 length equals 11 residues. The V gene's germline CDR1 is SEHNR and CDR2 FQNEAQ (reference sequence). Written as DNA, the CDR3 is TGTTCCAGCAGCAGACTCTACGAGCAGTACTTC. Its protein product is CSSSRLYEQYF.

This clonotype occurred a few times. This rearrangement joins TRBV12-3 or TRBV12-4 to TRBJ1-1; D gene ambiguous. Trimming left V 0 bases short and J 6 bases short, with 11 bases between. The CDR3 has 14 residues. CDR3 residues: CASSLAPVGAEAFF. The CDR3 DNA sequence: TGTGCCAGCAGTTTAGCCCCAGTAGGCGCTGAAGCTTTCTTT.